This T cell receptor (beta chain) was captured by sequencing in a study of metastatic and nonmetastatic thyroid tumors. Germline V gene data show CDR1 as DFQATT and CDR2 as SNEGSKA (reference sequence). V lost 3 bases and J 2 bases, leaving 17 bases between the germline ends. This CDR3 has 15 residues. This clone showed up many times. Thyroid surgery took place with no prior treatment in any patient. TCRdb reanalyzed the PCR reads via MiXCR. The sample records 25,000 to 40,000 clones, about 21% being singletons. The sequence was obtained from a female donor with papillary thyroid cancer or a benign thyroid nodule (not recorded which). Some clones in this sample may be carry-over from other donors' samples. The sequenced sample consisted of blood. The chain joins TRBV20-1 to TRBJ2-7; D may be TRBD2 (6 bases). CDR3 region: CSASPPGEPTYEQYF. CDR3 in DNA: TGCAGTGCTAGTCCCCCGGGAGAGCCAACCTACGAGCAGTACTTC.